This T cell receptor (beta chain) stems from a study of T cell responses to AZD1222 COVID-19 vaccine. Study-wide background: Pooled samples include second doses given at about 4 or 12 weeks. General observations from the study: White British donors predominated, females outnumbered males, and clonal diversity was possibly underestimated. Baseline seropositives among AZD1222 recipients totaled only six. Close to half of all spike-specific TCRs reportedly target regions of the variants that are unmutated.

Libraries were prepared by immunoSEQ multiplex PCR; TCRdb keeps only in-frame clonotypes and omits some of them. The sample holds 85,000 to 90,000 clones, 88% seen once. A remark on this clone: The target antigen is unknown.

Sequenced material: peripheral blood, taken on day 0 of AZD1222 vaccination. This TCR derives from an adult in good health.

The CDR3 nucleotides read TGTGCCAGCAGCGCCTTGGACAGACGGAGTGAAAAACTGTTTTTT. It encodes CASSALDRRSEKLFF. The V and J genes are TRBV5-6 and TRBJ1-4, with TRBD1 as a possible D gene (6 bases). Germline V lookup: CDR1 SGHDT, CDR2 YYEEEE. Deletions cut 4 bases from V and 7 bases from J, with 17 bases between. The CDR3 runs 15 residues.